These 9 T cell receptor beta chains originate from one sample sequenced in a study of metastatic and nonmetastatic thyroid tumors. Before thyroid surgery, none of the patients had received any treatment. TCRdb re-called the PCR reads through MiXCR. The data show about 35,000 clones, approximately 20% seen once. The sequencing sample was made of blood. The receptors here all came from a female donor with papillary thyroid cancer or a benign thyroid nodule (not recorded which). Some clones in this sample may be carry-over from other donors' samples.

The V gene is TRBV19, the J gene TRBJ1-2, with 12 bases matching TRBD1. The germline V gene has CDR1 LNHDA and CDR2 SQIVND (reference sequence). The CDR3 loop spans 17 amino acids. V shed 3 bases and J 7 bases; nucleotides not matched to a gene: 12. This CDR3 reads CASSIQYGTGGVGGYTF. In DNA form, the CDR3 reads TGTGCCAGTAGTATTCAGTACGGGACAGGGGGCGTCGGTGGCTACACCTTC. The full variable domain, rest sourced from reference TRBV19 and TRBJ1-2, is DGGITQSPKYLFRKEGQNVTLSCEQNLNHDAMYWYRQDPGQGLRLIYYSQIVNDFQKGDIAEGYSVSREKKESFPLTVTSAQKNPTAFYLCASSIQYGTGGVGGYTFGSGTRLTVV.

This clone was counted a few times. This sequence joins TRBV6-2 or TRBV6-3 and TRBJ2-1; possibly TRBD2 for D (7 bases). Germline loops: CDR1 MNHEY, CDR2 SVGEGT. With 5 bases removed from V and 8 bases from J, the gap between germline ends came to 19 bases. There are 15 residues in the CDR3. This CDR3 reads CASSHEGGLLDEQFF. The DNA for the CDR3 is TGTGCCAGCAGTCACGAGGGGGGGCTGCTTGATGAGCAGTTCTTC.

This clone was found many times. This sequence joins TRBV20-1 and TRBJ1-1, with unresolved D. The CDR3 is 14 residues long. In germline, CDR1 is DFQATT, CDR2 SNEGSKA (reference sequence). V dropped 5 bases and J dropped 0 bases, with 13 bases sitting between them. The CDR3: CSAEPGPMNTEAFF. The DNA for the CDR3 is TGCAGTGCTGAGCCTGGACCGATGAACACTGAAGCTTTCTTT.

This clone was counted at least ten times. It may be a read error: a sequence one base away is much more abundant. At the DNA level, this CDR3 is encoded by other sequences in the same sample as well. V and J are TRBV6-4 and TRBJ2-1, with 7 bases aligning to TRBD2. The CDR3 runs to 15 residues. The germline V gene encodes CDR1 MRHNA and CDR2 SNTAGT. The CDR3 is CASSDSGGSTNEQFF. The CDR3 DNA reads TGTGCCAGCAGCGACTCGGGCGGGAGTACAAATGAGCAGTTCTTC.

This clone has ten or more counts. The rearrangement links TRBV4-1 to TRBJ1-4, with D hard to call. The germline V and J ends were trimmed by 4 bases and 7 bases, with 10 bases remaining between them. CDR1 is MGHRA, CDR2 YSYEKL, per germline. The CDR3 contains 13 residues. DNA of the CDR3: TGCGCCAGCAGCCCCGGCCCTCTTGAAAAACTGTTTTTT. It is translated as CASSPGPLEKLFF.

This clone was counted ten times or more. The junction departs from germline at one end; a sequencing error may be responsible. The CDR3 is CSATQGIKTEAFF. In DNA form, the CDR3 reads TGCAGCGCTACTCAGGGGATTAAGACTGAAGCTTTCTTT. The rearrangement uses TRBV20-1 and TRBJ1-1; weak D call: TRBD1 (6 bases). The CDR3 runs to 13 residues. The germline V gene has CDR1 DFQATT and CDR2 SNEGSKA (reference sequence).

This clone was recorded at least ten times. V and J are TRBV20-1 and TRBJ2-7, with TRBD2 matching over 11 bases. The CDR3 is 14 amino acids. The junction had 4 bases not matched to a gene; V was cut back by 0 bases and J by 6 bases. The V gene's germline CDR1 is DFQATT and CDR2 SNEGSKA (reference sequence). CDR3 nucleotide sequence: TGCAGTGCTAGAGATCGGACTAGCGGGCTCGAGCAGTACTTC. Amino acid sequence: CSARDRTSGLEQYF.

This clone was seen at least ten times. The chain links TRBV18 to TRBJ2-1; 8 bases fit TRBD1. Germline V lookup: CDR1 KGHSH, CDR2 LQKENI. Germline trimming cut 0 bases from V and 8 bases from J; bases unmatched to any gene: 3. CDR3 length equals 14 residues. The CDR3 region has the DNA TGTGCCAGCTCACCACCGACAGGGGACGATGAGCAGTTCTTC. Translating gives CASSPPTGDDEQFF.

This clone was picked up a small number of times. This may stem from a read error, because a much larger clone lies one nucleotide away. This rearrangement joins TRBV19 to TRBJ2-7, with D maybe TRBD1 (6 bases). Germline-derived CDR1 and CDR2 are LNHDA and SQIVND (reference sequence). The CDR3 has 14 residues. V dropped 3 bases and J dropped 6 bases, with 15 bases sitting between them. Here the CDR3 reads CASSIGIGGCEQYF. CDR3 nucleotide sequence: TGTGCCAGTAGTATTGGGATAGGGGGTTGCGAGCAGTACTTC.